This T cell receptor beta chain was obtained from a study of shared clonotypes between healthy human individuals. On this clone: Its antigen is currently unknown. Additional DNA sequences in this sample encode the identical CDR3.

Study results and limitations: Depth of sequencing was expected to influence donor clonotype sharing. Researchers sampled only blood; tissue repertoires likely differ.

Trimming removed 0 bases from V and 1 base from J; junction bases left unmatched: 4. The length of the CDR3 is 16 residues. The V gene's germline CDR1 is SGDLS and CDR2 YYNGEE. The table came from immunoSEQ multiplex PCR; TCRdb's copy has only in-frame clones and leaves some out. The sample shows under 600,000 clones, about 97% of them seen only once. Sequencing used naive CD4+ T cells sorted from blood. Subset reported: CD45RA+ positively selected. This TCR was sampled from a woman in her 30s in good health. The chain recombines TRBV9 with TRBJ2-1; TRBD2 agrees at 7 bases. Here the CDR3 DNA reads TGTGCCAGCAGCGTAGACGGGGGGACTTCCTACAATGAGCAGTTCTTC. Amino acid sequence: CASSVDGGTSYNEQFF.